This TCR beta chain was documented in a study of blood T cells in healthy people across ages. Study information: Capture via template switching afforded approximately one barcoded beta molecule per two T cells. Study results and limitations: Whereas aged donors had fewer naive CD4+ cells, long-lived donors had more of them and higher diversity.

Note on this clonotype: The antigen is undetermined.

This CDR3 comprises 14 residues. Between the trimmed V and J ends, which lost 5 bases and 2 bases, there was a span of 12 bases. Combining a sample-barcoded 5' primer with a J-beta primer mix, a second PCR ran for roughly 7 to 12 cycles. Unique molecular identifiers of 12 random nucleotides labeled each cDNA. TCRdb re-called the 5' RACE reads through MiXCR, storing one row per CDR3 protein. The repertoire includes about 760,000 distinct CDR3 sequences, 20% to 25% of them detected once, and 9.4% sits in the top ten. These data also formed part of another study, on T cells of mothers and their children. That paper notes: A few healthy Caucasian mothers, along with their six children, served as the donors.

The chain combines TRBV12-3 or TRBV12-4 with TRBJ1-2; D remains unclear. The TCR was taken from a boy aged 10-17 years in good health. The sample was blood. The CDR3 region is CASSPRGGNYGYTF. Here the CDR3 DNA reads TGTGCCAGCAGTCCCCGGGGAGGAAACTATGGCTACACCTTC.